The rows below give T cell receptor beta chains drawn from one sample of a study of cytomegalovirus exposure and HLA in healthy donors. Sequencing used immunoSEQ multiplex PCR; TCRdb keeps in-frame clones, though not all of them. The top ten hold roughly 3.4% of the sample, which has more than 95,000 clones, around 60% seen once. The sequencing input was PBMCs. These receptors came from a woman in her fifties or sixties in good health and CMV-seronegative. The CDR3 runs from the conserved cysteine through the conserved F or W. D genes are given only for firm matches. Clone size, where shown, is once, few, many, or a class for clones that have expanded.

V gene: TRBV9; CDR3 length: 16; J gene: TRBJ2-1; D gene: TRBD2; clone size: .; CDR3 DNA: TGTGCCAGCAGCGAGACTAGCGGGTACGTCTACAATGAGCAGTTCTTC; CDR3 protein: CASSETSGYVYNEQFF
V gene: TRBV7-9; CDR3 length: 14; J gene: TRBJ2-5; D gene: .; clone size: .; CDR3 DNA: TGTGCCAGCAGCTTAGGGACTGTCGAGGAGACCCAGTACTTC; CDR3 protein: CASSLGTVEETQYF
V gene: TRBV6-1; CDR3 length: 14; J gene: TRBJ2-3; D gene: .; clone size: .; CDR3 DNA: TGTGCCAGCAGTCGCGGGTTAGGCTCAGATACGCAGTATTTT; CDR3 protein: CASSRGLGSDTQYF
V gene: TRBV10-3; CDR3 length: 13; J gene: TRBJ2-7; D gene: TRBD1; clone size: .; CDR3 DNA: TGTGCCACTACACCGGGACAGGGCTACGAGCAGTACTTC; CDR3 protein: CATTPGQGYEQYF
V gene: TRBV15; CDR3 length: 17; J gene: TRBJ2-1; D gene: TRBD2; clone size: few; CDR3 DNA: TGTGCCACCAGCAGAGGACATGCGGGGGGCTCCTACAATGAGCAGTTCTTC; CDR3 protein: CATSRGHAGGSYNEQFF
V gene: TRBV2; CDR3 length: 12; J gene: TRBJ2-3; D gene: .; clone size: .; CDR3 DNA: TGTGCCAGCGGGGAGAGCACAGATACGCAGTATTTT; CDR3 protein: CASGESTDTQYF
V gene: TRBV28; CDR3 length: 17; J gene: TRBJ2-1; D gene: TRBD2; clone size: .; CDR3 DNA: TGTGCCAGCAGGACTAGACTAGCGGGAGGGCTAATGCGTGAGCAGTTCTTC; CDR3 protein: CASRTRLAGGLMREQFF
V gene: TRBV5-1; CDR3 length: 14; J gene: TRBJ1-4; D gene: TRBD1; clone size: .; CDR3 DNA: TGCGCCAGCAGCTCGACAGGGGTGGGTGAAAAACTGTTTTTT; CDR3 protein: CASSSTGVGEKLFF
V gene: TRBV28; CDR3 length: 19; J gene: TRBJ2-4; D gene: TRBD2; clone size: .; CDR3 DNA: TGTGCCAGCAGGCAAGGGACTAGCGGGAGGAATTTAGCCAAAAACATTCAGTACTTC; CDR3 protein: CASRQGTSGRNLAKNIQYF
V gene: TRBV27; CDR3 length: 14; J gene: TRBJ1-3; D gene: .; clone size: .; CDR3 DNA: TGTGCCAGCGGGAAAGGGGGTTCGGGAAACACCATATATTTT; CDR3 protein: CASGKGGSGNTIYF
V gene: TRBV18; CDR3 length: 15; J gene: TRBJ1-5; D gene: .; clone size: few; CDR3 DNA: TGTGCCAGCTCACGTTCAGGCCAGGTGGGCCAGCCCCAGCATTTT; CDR3 protein: CASSRSGQVGQPQHF
V gene: TRBV7-9; CDR3 length: 11; J gene: TRBJ1-4; D gene: .; clone size: .; CDR3 DNA: TGTGCCAGCAGACAACAGGAAACGCTGTTTTTT; CDR3 protein: CASRQQETLFF
V gene: TRBV6-5; CDR3 length: 15; J gene: TRBJ1-2; D gene: TRBD1; clone size: .; CDR3 DNA: TGTGCCAGCAGCAATGGACAGGGTCCCGTCTATGGCTACACCTTC; CDR3 protein: CASSNGQGPVYGYTF
V gene: TRBV28; CDR3 length: 14; J gene: TRBJ1-4; D gene: TRBD1; clone size: .; CDR3 DNA: TGTGCCAGCACTCGGACAGGGACGTATGAAAAACTGTTTTTT; CDR3 protein: CASTRTGTYEKLFF
V gene: TRBV28; CDR3 length: 15; J gene: TRBJ1-2; D gene: TRBD1; clone size: .; CDR3 DNA: TGTGCCAGCAGTTTAACAGGGGGCGCCGGCTATGGCTACACCTTC; CDR3 protein: CASSLTGGAGYGYTF
V gene: TRBV4-1; CDR3 length: 15; J gene: TRBJ1-2; D gene: .; clone size: few; CDR3 DNA: TGCGCCAGCAGCCAGTTGGACACTTCCACCTATGGCTACACCTTC; CDR3 protein: CASSQLDTSTYGYTF
V gene: TRBV7-2; CDR3 length: 15; J gene: TRBJ2-3; D gene: TRBD1; clone size: few; CDR3 DNA: TGTGCCAGCAGCCGACAGGGGTCCGGCACAGATACGCAGTATTTT; CDR3 protein: CASSRQGSGTDTQYF
V gene: TRBV5-4; CDR3 length: 16; J gene: TRBJ2-7; D gene: .; clone size: .; CDR3 DNA: TGTGCCAGCAGCTCTGCGGGGACGGGGAGCTCCTACGAGCAGTACTTC; CDR3 protein: CASSSAGTGSSYEQYF
V gene: TRBV6-5; CDR3 length: 14; J gene: TRBJ2-5; D gene: TRBD1; clone size: .; CDR3 DNA: TGTGCCAGCAATCCGACAGGGGGGCGGGAGACCCAGTACTTC; CDR3 protein: CASNPTGGRETQYF
V gene: TRBV9; CDR3 length: 14; J gene: TRBJ2-2; D gene: TRBD2; clone size: few; CDR3 DNA: TGTGCCAGCAGCGTAGCCGCGGGAGTCGGGGAGCTGTTTTTT; CDR3 protein: CASSVAAGVGELFF
V gene: TRBV5-1; CDR3 length: 14; J gene: TRBJ2-5; D gene: TRBD2; clone size: .; CDR3 DNA: TGCGCCAGCGTCCTGACTAGCGGGAGTGGGTCCCAGTACTTC; CDR3 protein: CASVLTSGSGSQYF
V gene: TRBV18; CDR3 length: 24; J gene: TRBJ2-5; D gene: TRBD2; clone size: few; CDR3 DNA: TGTGCCAGTCGTATAGTCACCAGGGCTCGCCAGTCTAGCGGTTGGGTTCGCCTAGGAGAGACCCAGTACTTC; CDR3 protein: CASRIVTRARQSSGWVRLGETQYF
V gene: TRBV28; CDR3 length: 13; J gene: TRBJ2-7; D gene: .; clone size: once; CDR3 DNA: TGTGCCAGCAGTTTCGGGAGCTCCTACGAGCAGTACTTC; CDR3 protein: CASSFGSSYEQYF
V gene: TRBV7-7; CDR3 length: 15; J gene: TRBJ2-7; D gene: TRBD2; clone size: .; CDR3 DNA: TGTGCCAGCAGCTCCGGGACTAGCGTATCCTACGAGCAGTACTTC; CDR3 protein: CASSSGTSVSYEQYF
V gene: TRBV29-1; CDR3 length: 14; J gene: TRBJ2-1; D gene: TRBD2; clone size: few; CDR3 DNA: TGCAGCGTTGATATTAGCGGGAAGGAAAATGAGCAGTTCTTC; CDR3 protein: CSVDISGKENEQFF
V gene: TRBV5-4; CDR3 length: 15; J gene: TRBJ2-3; D gene: .; clone size: few; CDR3 DNA: TGTGCCAGCAGCTTGGTTGACAGGCCGGAAGATACGCAGTATTTT; CDR3 protein: CASSLVDRPEDTQYF
V gene: TRBV6-1; CDR3 length: 14; J gene: TRBJ2-1; D gene: TRBD2; clone size: .; CDR3 DNA: TGTGCCAGCAGGGCCGGGACTATGGGCAATGAGCAGTTCTTC; CDR3 protein: CASRAGTMGNEQFF
V gene: TRBV19; CDR3 length: 17; J gene: TRBJ1-2; D gene: .; clone size: .; CDR3 DNA: TGTGCCAGTAGTGCCTTTCGACAGACCCATGTTGACTATGGCTACACCTTC; CDR3 protein: CASSAFRQTHVDYGYTF
V gene: TRBV27; CDR3 length: 14; J gene: TRBJ2-7; D gene: TRBD1; clone size: .; CDR3 DNA: TGTGCCAGCAGTCGGACAGGGGATAGCTACGAGCAGTACTTC; CDR3 protein: CASSRTGDSYEQYF
V gene: TRBV2; CDR3 length: 16; J gene: TRBJ1-5; D gene: TRBD1; clone size: .; CDR3 DNA: TGTGCCAGCAGGTCAACAGGGGGCTCCTGGGGTCAGCCCCAGCATTTT; CDR3 protein: CASRSTGGSWGQPQHF
V gene: TRBV5-1; CDR3 length: 14; J gene: TRBJ2-6; D gene: .; clone size: .; CDR3 DNA: TGCGCCAGCAACCCAGACTCTGGGGCCAACGTCCTGACTTTC; CDR3 protein: CASNPDSGANVLTF
V gene: TRBV2; CDR3 length: 15; J gene: TRBJ2-2; D gene: TRBD1; clone size: .; CDR3 DNA: TGTGCCAGCAGTGTGGAACAGGGGATTACCGGGGAGCTGTTTTTT; CDR3 protein: CASSVEQGITGELFF
V gene: TRBV28; CDR3 length: 16; J gene: TRBJ2-7; D gene: TRBD2; clone size: .; CDR3 DNA: TGTGCCAGCAGTTTCAGCGGGAGGAGCTTGGGCTACGAGCAGTACTTC; CDR3 protein: CASSFSGRSLGYEQYF
V gene: TRBV7-2; CDR3 length: 13; J gene: TRBJ1-1; D gene: .; clone size: .; CDR3 DNA: TGTGCCAGCAGCCGGGACTTTAACACTGAAGCTTTCTTT; CDR3 protein: CASSRDFNTEAFF
V gene: TRBV27; CDR3 length: 13; J gene: TRBJ2-3; D gene: .; clone size: .; CDR3 DNA: TGTGCCAGCAGTTTACGGGGCACAGATACGCAGTATTTT; CDR3 protein: CASSLRGTDTQYF
V gene: TRBV7-2; CDR3 length: 16; J gene: TRBJ2-5; D gene: TRBD2; clone size: .; CDR3 DNA: TGTGCCAGCAGCAAGGCGTTAGCGGGAGCCGAAGAGACCCAGTACTTC; CDR3 protein: CASSKALAGAEETQYF
V gene: TRBV7-8; CDR3 length: 15; J gene: TRBJ2-7; D gene: .; clone size: .; CDR3 DNA: TGTGCCAGCAGCTCCCTCGTTTCGGGAGCTGGAGAGCAGTACTTC; CDR3 protein: CASSSLVSGAGEQYF
V gene: TRBV12-5; CDR3 length: 15; J gene: TRBJ2-1; D gene: TRBD2; clone size: .; CDR3 DNA: TGTGCTAGTGGTTTGGTACTAGCGGCGCCGCATGAGCAGTTCTTC; CDR3 protein: CASGLVLAAPHEQFF
V gene: TRBV9; CDR3 length: 16; J gene: TRBJ1-3; D gene: .; clone size: .; CDR3 DNA: TGTGCCAGCAGCGTGCAACAGGGTGAAACTGGAAACACCATATATTTT; CDR3 protein: CASSVQQGETGNTIYF
V gene: TRBV30; CDR3 length: 17; J gene: TRBJ1-3; D gene: .; clone size: .; CDR3 DNA: TGTGCCTGGAGTCCGCCCGAGACAGGCCCCTCTGGAAACACCATATATTTT; CDR3 protein: CAWSPPETGPSGNTIYF
V gene: TRBV13; CDR3 length: 14; J gene: TRBJ2-1; D gene: TRBD2; clone size: .; CDR3 DNA: TGTGCCAGCACCATCGGAGCGGGAGAGCCAAAGCAGTTCTTC; CDR3 protein: CASTIGAGEPKQFF
V gene: TRBV19; CDR3 length: 14; J gene: TRBJ2-3; D gene: TRBD2; clone size: .; CDR3 DNA: TGTGCCAGTAGTTTTAGGACTAGTAAGGATACGCAGTATTTT; CDR3 protein: CASSFRTSKDTQYF
V gene: TRBV7-9; CDR3 length: 16; J gene: TRBJ2-1; D gene: TRBD2; clone size: few; CDR3 DNA: TGTGCCAGCAGCGCCAGCGGTGCGGGAGGGGGAAATGAGCAGTTCTTC; CDR3 protein: CASSASGAGGGNEQFF
V gene: TRBV14; CDR3 length: 12; J gene: TRBJ2-5; D gene: .; clone size: .; CDR3 DNA: TGTGCCAGCAGCCAAGGTTCTGAGACCCAGTACTTC; CDR3 protein: CASSQGSETQYF
V gene: TRBV4-1; CDR3 length: 15; J gene: TRBJ2-5; D gene: .; clone size: .; CDR3 DNA: TGCGCCAGCAGCTCAGGTCGATTGGGTACTGAGACCCAGTACTTC; CDR3 protein: CASSSGRLGTETQYF